This T cell receptor beta chain was found in a study of CD8+CD57+ T cells in acquired aplastic anemia. Profiles of TCR beta VDJ and CDR3 were generated from a genomic DNA template. TCRdb itself ran the reads through MiXCR, one entry per CDR3 protein. The sample has more than 150,000 distinct CDR3 sequences; around 50% are singletons. This CDR3 has 15 residues. Between the trimmed V and J ends, which lost 2 bases and 4 bases, there was a span of 14 bases. Germline V gene sequence: CDR1 LNHDA, CDR2 SQIVND (reference sequence). In its sample, this clonotype was seen a few times. Only patients with CD8+CD57+ cell expansion on flow cytometry were chosen for sequencing.

Sequenced sample: sorted CD4+, CD8+, or CD8+CD57+ T cells (not recorded which) from PBMCs. The clonotype originates from a human donor with aplastic anemia. The chain couples TRBV19 to TRBJ2-5, with D maybe TRBD2 (5 bases). The CDR3 loop reads CASSIPAPGGETQYF. The CDR3 nucleotides read TGTGCCAGTAGTATACCAGCCCCCGGAGGAGAGACCCAGTACTTC.